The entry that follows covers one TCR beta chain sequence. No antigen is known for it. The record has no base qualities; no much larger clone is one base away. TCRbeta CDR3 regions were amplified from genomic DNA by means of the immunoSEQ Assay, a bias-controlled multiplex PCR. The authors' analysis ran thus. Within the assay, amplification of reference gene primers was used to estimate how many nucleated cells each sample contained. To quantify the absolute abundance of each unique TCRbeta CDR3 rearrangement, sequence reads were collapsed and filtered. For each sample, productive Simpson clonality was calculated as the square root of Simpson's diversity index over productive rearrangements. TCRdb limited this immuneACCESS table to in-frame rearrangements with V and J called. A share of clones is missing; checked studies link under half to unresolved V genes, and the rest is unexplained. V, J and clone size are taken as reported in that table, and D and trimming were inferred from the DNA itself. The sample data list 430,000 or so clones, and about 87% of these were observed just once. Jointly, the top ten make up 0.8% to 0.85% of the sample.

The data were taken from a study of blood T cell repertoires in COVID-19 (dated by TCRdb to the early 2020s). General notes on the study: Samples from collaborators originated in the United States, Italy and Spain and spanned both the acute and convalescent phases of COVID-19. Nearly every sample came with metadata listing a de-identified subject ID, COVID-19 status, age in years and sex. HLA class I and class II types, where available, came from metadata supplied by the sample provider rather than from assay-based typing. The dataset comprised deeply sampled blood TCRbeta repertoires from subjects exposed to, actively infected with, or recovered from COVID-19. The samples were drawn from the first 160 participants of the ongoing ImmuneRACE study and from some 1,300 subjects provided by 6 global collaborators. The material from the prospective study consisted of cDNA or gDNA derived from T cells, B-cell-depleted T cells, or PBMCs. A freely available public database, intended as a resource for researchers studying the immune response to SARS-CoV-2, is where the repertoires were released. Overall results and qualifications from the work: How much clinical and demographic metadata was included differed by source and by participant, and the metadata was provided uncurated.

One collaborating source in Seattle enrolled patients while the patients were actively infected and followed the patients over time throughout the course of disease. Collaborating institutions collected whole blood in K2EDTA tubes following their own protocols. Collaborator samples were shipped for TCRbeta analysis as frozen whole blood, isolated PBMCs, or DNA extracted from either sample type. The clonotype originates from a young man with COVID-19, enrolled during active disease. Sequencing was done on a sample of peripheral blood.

The CDR3 reads as follows: CASSGEGLAGETQYF. In nucleotide form, the sequence is TGCGCCAGCAGCGGGGAGGGACTAGCTGGGGAGACCCAGTACTTC. The receptor chain draws on TRBV5-1 and TRBJ2-5, with 9 junctional bases fitting TRBD2. From cysteine to phenylalanine, the CDR3 is 15 amino acids long. Just CDR3 DNA is preserved here, 45 bases in frame from base 1. Trimming takes 4 bases off V and 5 bases off J; junction bases not matched to a gene: 9. CDR1 is given as SGHRS and CDR2 as YFSETQ, both from the germline V gene.